What follows describes a single T cell receptor beta chain. No antigen is known for it. This sample is part of a study of shared clonotypes between healthy human individuals. This CDR3 comprises 12 residues. The germline V and J ends were trimmed by 4 bases and 5 bases, with 6 bases remaining between them. Germline V gene data show CDR1 as MNHEY and CDR2 as SVGAGI. Findings and caveats of the study: Blood alone was sampled, and tissue repertoires likely differ.

The authors ran the assay at deep level. Here immunoSEQ multiplex PCR was the method, and the copy in TCRdb shows in-frame clones only, minus some. The sample lists around 2,000,000 clones; 85% to 95% were seen once. It was CD45RO-negative cells, positively selected for CCR7, that made up naive CD8 cells, with terminally differentiated effector memory CD45RA+ cells excluded. This TCR came from a young man in good health. Some clones in this sample may be carry-over from other donors' samples. Sequenced input: naive CD8+ T cells from PBMCs. This chain uses TRBV6-5 with TRBJ2-1, with no clear D. CDR3 sequence (DNA): TGTGCCAGCAGTTCCCCGGACAATGAGCAGTTCTTC. This gives the protein CASSSPDNEQFF.